Sequencing of this T cell receptor beta chain was carried out in a study of Tregs in tolerant kidney transplant recipients. Study findings and constraints: For some patients, primers changed over time, blocking nucleotide-level comparison.

Assay used: immunoSEQ multiplex PCR; TCRdb lists only in-frame clones, some missing. The sample includes about 64,000 clones, more than 95% seen only once; the top ten take approximately 0.36%. Comment on this clone: No antigen is known for it.

Regulatory T cells were sorted from thawed PBMCs rested overnight at 37°C with 150 to 200 IU/ml IL-2. Germline CDR1 and CDR2: SQVTM and ANQGSEA. V lost 4 bases and J lost 1, with 10 bases in between. This CDR3 has 13 amino acids. The chain has TRBV29-1 and TRBJ1-1; possible D gene TRBD1, 6 bases. The sequenced sample was Tregs from blood, obtained before the transplant. The sequence was obtained from a human donor who received a combined kidney and bone marrow transplant. The CDR3 loop is CSVVMGQNTEAFF. As DNA, the CDR3 is TGCAGCGTTGTAATGGGACAGAACACTGAAGCTTTCTTT.